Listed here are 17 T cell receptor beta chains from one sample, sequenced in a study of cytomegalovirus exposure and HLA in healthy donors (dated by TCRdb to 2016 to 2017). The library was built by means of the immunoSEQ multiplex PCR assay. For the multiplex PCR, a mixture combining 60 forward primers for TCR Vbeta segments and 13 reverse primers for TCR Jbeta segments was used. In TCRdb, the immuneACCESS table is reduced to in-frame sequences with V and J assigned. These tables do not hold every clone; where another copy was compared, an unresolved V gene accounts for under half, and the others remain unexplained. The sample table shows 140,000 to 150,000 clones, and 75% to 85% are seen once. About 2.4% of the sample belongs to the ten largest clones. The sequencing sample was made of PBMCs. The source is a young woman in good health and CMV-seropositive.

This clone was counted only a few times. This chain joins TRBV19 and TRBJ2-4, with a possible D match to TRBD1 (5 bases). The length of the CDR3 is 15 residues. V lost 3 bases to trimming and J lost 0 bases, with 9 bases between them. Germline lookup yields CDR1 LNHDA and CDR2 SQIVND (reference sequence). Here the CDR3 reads CASSIQGLAKNIQYF. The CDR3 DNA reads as TGTGCCAGTAGTATTCAGGGTTTAGCCAAAAACATTCAGTACTTC.

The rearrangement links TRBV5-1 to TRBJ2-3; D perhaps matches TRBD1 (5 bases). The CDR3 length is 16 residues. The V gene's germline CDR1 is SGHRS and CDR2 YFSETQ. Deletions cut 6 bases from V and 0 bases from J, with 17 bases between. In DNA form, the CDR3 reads TGCGCCAGCAACCCTGACGTGGCAGGGAGCACAGATACGCAGTATTTT. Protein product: CASNPDVAGSTDTQYF.

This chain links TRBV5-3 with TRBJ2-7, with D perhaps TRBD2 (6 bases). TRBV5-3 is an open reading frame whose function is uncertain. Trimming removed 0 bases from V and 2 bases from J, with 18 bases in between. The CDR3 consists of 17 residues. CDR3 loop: CARSLAESTGVTYEQYF. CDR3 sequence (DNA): TGTGCCAGAAGCTTGGCCGAGTCAACGGGGGTGACCTACGAGCAGTACTTC.

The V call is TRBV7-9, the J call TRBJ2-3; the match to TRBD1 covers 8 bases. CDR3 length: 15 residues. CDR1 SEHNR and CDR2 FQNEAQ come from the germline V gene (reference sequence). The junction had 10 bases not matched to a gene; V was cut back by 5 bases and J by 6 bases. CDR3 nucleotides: TGTGCCAGCAGCCCCCCTGAGGACAGGGCGGATACGCAGTATTTT. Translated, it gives CASSPPEDRADTQYF. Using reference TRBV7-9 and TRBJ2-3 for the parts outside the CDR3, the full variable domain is DTGVSQNPRHKITKRGQNVTFRCDPISEHNRLYWYRQTLGQGPEFLTYFQNEAQLEKSRLLSDRFSAERPKGSFSTLEIQRTEQGDSAMYLCASSPPEDRADTQYFGPGTRLTVL.

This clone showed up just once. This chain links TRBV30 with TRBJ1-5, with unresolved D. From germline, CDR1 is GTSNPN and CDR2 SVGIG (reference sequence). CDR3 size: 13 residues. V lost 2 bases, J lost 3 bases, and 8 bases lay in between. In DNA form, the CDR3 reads TGTGCCTGGAGTTCAGGACTCAATCAGCCCCAGCATTTT. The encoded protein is CAWSSGLNQPQHF. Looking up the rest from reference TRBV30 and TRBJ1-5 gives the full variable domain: SQTIHQWPATLVQPVGSPLSLECTVEGTSNPNLYWYRQAAGRGLQLLFYSVGIGQISSEVPQNLSASRPQDRQFILSSKKLLLSDSGFYLCAWSSGLNQPQHFGDGTRLSIL.

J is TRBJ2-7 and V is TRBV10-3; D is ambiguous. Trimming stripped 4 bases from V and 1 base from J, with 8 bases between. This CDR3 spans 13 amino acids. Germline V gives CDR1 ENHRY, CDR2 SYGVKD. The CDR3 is CAISGHISYEQYF. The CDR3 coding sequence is TGTGCCATCAGTGGACACATTTCCTACGAGCAGTACTTC.

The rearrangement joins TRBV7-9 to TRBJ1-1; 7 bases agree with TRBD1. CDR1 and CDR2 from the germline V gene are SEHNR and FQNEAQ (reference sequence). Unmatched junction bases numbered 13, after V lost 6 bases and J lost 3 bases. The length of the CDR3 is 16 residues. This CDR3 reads CASRKKDRPPDTEAFF. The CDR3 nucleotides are TGTGCCAGCAGGAAGAAGGACAGGCCCCCGGACACTGAAGCTTTCTTT.

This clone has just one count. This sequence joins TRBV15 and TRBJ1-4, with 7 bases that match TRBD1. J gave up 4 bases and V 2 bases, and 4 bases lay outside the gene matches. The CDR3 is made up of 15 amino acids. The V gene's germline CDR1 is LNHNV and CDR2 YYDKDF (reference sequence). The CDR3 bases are TGTGCCACCAGCAGACCGGGACAGCTTAATGAAAAACTGTTTTTT. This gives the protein CATSRPGQLNEKLFF.

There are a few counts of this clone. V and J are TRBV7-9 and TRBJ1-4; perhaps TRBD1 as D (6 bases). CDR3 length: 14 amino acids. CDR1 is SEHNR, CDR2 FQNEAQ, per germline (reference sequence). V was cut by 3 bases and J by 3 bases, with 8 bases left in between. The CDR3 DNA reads TGTGCCAGCAGCTTCCCAGGGGCTAATGAAAAACTGTTTTTT. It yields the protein CASSFPGANEKLFF.

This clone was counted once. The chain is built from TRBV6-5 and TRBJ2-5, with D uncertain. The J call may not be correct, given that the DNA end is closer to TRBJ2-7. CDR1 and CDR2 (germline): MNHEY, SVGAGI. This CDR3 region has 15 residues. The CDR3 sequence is CASSYSRIGVYEQYF. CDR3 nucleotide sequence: TGTGCCAGCAGTTACTCGCGCATAGGAGTCTACGAGCAGTACTTC.

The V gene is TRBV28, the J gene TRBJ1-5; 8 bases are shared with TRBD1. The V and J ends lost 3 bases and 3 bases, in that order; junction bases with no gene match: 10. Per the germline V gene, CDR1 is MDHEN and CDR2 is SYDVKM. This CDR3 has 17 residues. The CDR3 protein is CASSFGATGENNQPQHF. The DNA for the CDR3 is TGTGCCAGCAGTTTTGGGGCGACAGGGGAAAACAATCAGCCCCAGCATTTT.

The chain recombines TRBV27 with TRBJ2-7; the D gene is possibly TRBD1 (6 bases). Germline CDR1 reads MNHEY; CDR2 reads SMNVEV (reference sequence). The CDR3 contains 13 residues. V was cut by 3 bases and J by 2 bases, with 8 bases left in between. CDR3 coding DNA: TGTGCCAGCAGTTTGGACAGTACCTACGAGCAGTACTTC. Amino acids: CASSLDSTYEQYF.

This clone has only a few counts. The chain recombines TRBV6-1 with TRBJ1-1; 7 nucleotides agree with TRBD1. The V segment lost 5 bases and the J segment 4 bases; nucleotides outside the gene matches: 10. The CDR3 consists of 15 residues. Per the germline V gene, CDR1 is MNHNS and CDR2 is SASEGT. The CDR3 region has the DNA TGTGCCAGCAGTCAACAGGGGTCGGGTAGCACTGAAGCTTTCTTT. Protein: CASSQQGSGSTEAFF.

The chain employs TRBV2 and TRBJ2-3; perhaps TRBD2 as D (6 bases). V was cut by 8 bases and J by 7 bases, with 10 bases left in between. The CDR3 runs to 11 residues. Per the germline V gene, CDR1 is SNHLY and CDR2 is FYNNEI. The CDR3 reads CASGGINTQYF. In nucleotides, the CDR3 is TGTGCCAGCGGGGGGATTAATACGCAGTATTTT.

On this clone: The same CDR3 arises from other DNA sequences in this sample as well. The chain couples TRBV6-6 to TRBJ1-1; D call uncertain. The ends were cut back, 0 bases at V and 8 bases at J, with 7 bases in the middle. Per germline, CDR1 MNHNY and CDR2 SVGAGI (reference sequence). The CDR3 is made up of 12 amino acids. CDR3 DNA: TGTGCCAGCAGTTACTCGCGCGGGGAAGCTTTCTTT. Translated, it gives CASSYSRGEAFF.

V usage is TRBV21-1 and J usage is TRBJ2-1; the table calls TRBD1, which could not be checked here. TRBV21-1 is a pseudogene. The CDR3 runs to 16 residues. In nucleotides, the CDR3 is TGTGCCAGCAGCAAACCACCGGGACAGGGGTCCGATGAGCAGTTCTTC. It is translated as CASSKPPGQGSDEQFF.

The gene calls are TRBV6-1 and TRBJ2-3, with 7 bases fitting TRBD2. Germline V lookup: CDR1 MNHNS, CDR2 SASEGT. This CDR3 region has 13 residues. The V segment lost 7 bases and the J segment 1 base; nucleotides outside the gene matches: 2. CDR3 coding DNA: TGTGCCAGCACTCGGGGGGGCACAGATACGCAGTATTTT. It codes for CASTRGGTDTQYF.